These 15 T cell receptor beta chains came from one sample sequenced in a study of blood T cells in healthy people across ages. Then a second PCR, running roughly 7 to 11 cycles, was carried out with a sample-barcoded 5' primer and a J-beta primer mix. TCRdb re-derived calls from the 5' RACE reads in MiXCR, one entry per CDR3 protein. Of 700,000 or so distinct CDR3 sequences in the sample, approximately 40% were seen once. Specimen: blood. These receptors all come from a man older than 75 in good health.

The genes are TRBV10-2 and TRBJ2-3; TRBD1 aligns across 10 bases. Germline lookup yields CDR1 WSHSY and CDR2 SAAADI. Trimming at V came to 3 bases and at J to 1 base, leaving 10 bases not matched to a gene. This CDR3 spans 18 amino acids. The CDR3, as DNA: TGCGCCAGCAGTGACGAGGACAGGGGGAGTTTCGGCACAGATACGCAGTATTTT. Its protein product is CASSDEDRGSFGTDTQYF.

This rearrangement joins TRBV5-4 to TRBJ2-7, with a possible D match to TRBD1 (6 bases). The germline V gene has CDR1 SGHNT and CDR2 YYREEE (reference sequence). Between the trimmed V and J ends, which lost 1 base and 6 bases, there was a span of 35 bases. This CDR3 spans 21 amino acids. The CDR3 coding sequence is TGTGCCAGCAGCTTGTCCTATTTGCCGGGACGTCACAGGGCCTTTACGGGCGAGCAGTACTTC. Its protein is CASSLSYLPGRHRAFTGEQYF.

The CDR3 nucleotides read TGTGCCAGCAGCGCCGGAGGGGGCACTAATGAAAAACTGTTTTTT. Its protein is CASSAGGGTNEKLFF. This chain joins TRBV9 and TRBJ1-4, with 7 bases identical to TRBD1. The CDR3 is 15 amino acids. V gave up 3 bases and J gave up 2 bases; unmatched junction bases: 4. The germline V gene has CDR1 SGDLS and CDR2 YYNGEE.

This clonotype showed up just a few times. The chain combines TRBV5-1 with TRBJ2-1, with 8 bases identical to TRBD2. Germline V gene data show CDR1 as SGHRS and CDR2 as YFSETQ. The CDR3 is 12 amino acids. J was trimmed by 13 bases and V by 4 bases; bases with no gene match: 7. The CDR3 protein is CASSLQAGVQFF. DNA of the CDR3: TGCGCCAGCAGCCTACAAGCGGGGGTTCAGTTCTTC.

Only a few counts were recorded for this clonotype. The chain couples TRBV7-9 to TRBJ1-2; tentative D call: TRBD1 (6 bases). The length of the CDR3 is 14 residues. Germline CDR1 SEHNR, CDR2 FQNEAQ (reference sequence). V lost 2 bases and J 4 bases, leaving 11 bases between the germline ends. The CDR3 here is CASSLRETGYGYTF. CDR3 coding DNA: TGTGCCAGCAGCTTAAGGGAGACAGGCTATGGCTACACCTTC.

The chain links TRBV6-1 to TRBJ2-1; no firm D call. CDR1 is MNHNS and CDR2 is SASEGT in the germline V gene. V lost 4 bases to trimming and J lost 0 bases, with 13 bases between them. This CDR3 contains 16 residues. As DNA, the CDR3 is TGTGCCAGCAGTGCGAACAAGCCTCGCTCCTACAATGAGCAGTTCTTC. It yields the protein CASSANKPRSYNEQFF.

In its sample, this clonotype was seen a few times. The genes are TRBV29-1 and TRBJ1-1; D is undetermined. V was trimmed by 2 bases and J by 1 base, leaving 11 bases between them. CDR3 length: 14 amino acids. Per germline, CDR1 SQVTM and CDR2 ANQGSEA. CDR3 amino acids: CSVESGRKNTEAFF. The CDR3 bases are TGCAGCGTTGAATCGGGTAGAAAGAACACTGAAGCTTTCTTT.

The chain is built from TRBV28 and TRBJ2-7; D possibly corresponds to TRBD1 (6 bases). CDR1 and CDR2 (germline): MDHEN, SYDVKM. V was cut by 6 bases and J by 5 bases, with 23 bases left in between. The CDR3 runs 16 residues. The CDR3 nucleotides read TGTGCCAGCAGCCCCTATTCGACAGGCCGAATTAACGAGCAGTACTTC. Translation: CASSPYSTGRINEQYF. Full variable domain (rest looked up from reference TRBV28 and TRBJ2-7): DVKVTQSSRYLVKRTGEKVFLECVQDMDHENMFWYRQDPGLGLRLIYFSYDVKMKEKGDIPEGYSVSREKKERFSLILESASTNQTSMYLCASSPYSTGRINEQYFGPGTRLTVT.

The V call is TRBV20-1, the J call TRBJ1-1; possibly TRBD1 for D (6 bases). The CDR3 has 16 amino acids. Germline V lookup: CDR1 DFQATT, CDR2 SNEGSKA (reference sequence). The V gene lost 6 bases and the J gene lost 1 base, with 21 bases spanning the gap. CDR3 coding DNA: TGCAGTGCCCCCAGTAGCAGGGGAGATGCGAACACTGAAGCTTTCTTT. Amino acid sequence: CSAPSSRGDANTEAFF.

This clonotype showed up just a few times. Here the CDR3 reads CSATHRRGSTDTQYF. The CDR3 nucleotides read TGCAGTGCTACCCATCGACGGGGAAGCACAGATACGCAGTATTTT. This chain uses TRBV20-1 with TRBJ2-3, with D maybe TRBD2 (5 bases). The CDR3 has 15 residues. The V gene lost 4 bases and the J gene lost 0 bases, with 14 bases spanning the gap. Germline V lookup: CDR1 DFQATT, CDR2 SNEGSKA (reference sequence).

V usage is TRBV5-1 and J usage is TRBJ1-1; tentatively, D is TRBD1 (5 bases). Germline CDR1 reads SGHRS; CDR2 reads YFSETQ. The CDR3 is 16 amino acids. V lost 4 bases to trimming and J lost 1 base, with 17 bases between them. The CDR3 region has the DNA TGCGCCAGCAGCCCCCTTCACAGGACCCCGAACACTGAAGCTTTCTTT. Protein sequence: CASSPLHRTPNTEAFF.

The CDR3 DNA follows: TGTGCCAGCAGTTCGGGGGCTCGAGAAAAACTGTTTTTT. It specifies CASSSGAREKLFF. This chain links TRBV28 with TRBJ1-4; maybe TRBD1 (6 bases). CDR1 is MDHEN, CDR2 SYDVKM, per germline. This CDR3 contains 13 residues. V lost 4 bases and J lost 8, with 11 bases in between. Full variable domain (outside the CDR3, taken from reference TRBV28 and TRBJ1-4): DVKVTQSSRYLVKRTGEKVFLECVQDMDHENMFWYRQDPGLGLRLIYFSYDVKMKEKGDIPEGYSVSREKKERFSLILESASTNQTSMYLCASSSGAREKLFFGSGTQLSVL.

The sample holds many counts of this clonotype. The genes are TRBV6-5 and TRBJ1-4; TRBD1 matches 7 bases. Per germline, CDR1 MNHEY and CDR2 SVGAGI. The J segment lost 2 bases and the V segment lost 2 bases, leaving 2 bases of the junction unmatched. The CDR3 spans 15 residues. The CDR3 here is CASSYEGATNEKLFF. CDR3 DNA sequence: TGTGCCAGCAGTTACGAGGGGGCGACTAATGAAAAACTGTTTTTT.

The chain is built from TRBV6-5 and TRBJ1-4; a possible D gene is TRBD1 (6 bases). The V and J ends lost 7 bases and 3 bases respectively, with 12 bases between them. Germline-derived CDR1 and CDR2 are MNHEY and SVGAGI. CDR3 size: 14 residues. CDR3 protein: CASTAGAANEKLFF. In nucleotides, the CDR3 is TGTGCCAGCACGGCAGGGGCAGCTAATGAAAAACTGTTTTTT.

At least ten counts were recorded for this clonotype. The chain has TRBV20-1 and TRBJ2-3; a possible D gene is TRBD2 (5 bases). Trimming took off 5 bases at V and 3 bases at J, with 15 bases between the two ends. The length of the CDR3 is 14 residues. Looked up from germline, CDR1 is DFQATT and CDR2 is SNEGSKA (reference sequence). CDR3 amino acids: CSALRRAVTDTQYF. For the CDR3, the DNA is TGCAGTGCTCTCCGGCGGGCCGTAACAGATACGCAGTATTTT.